One and the same sample provided the 2 T cell receptor beta chains below, sequenced in a study of blood T cell repertoires in COVID-19. Profiling relied on immunoSEQ multiplex PCR, and the TCRdb table lists in-frame clones only, not all of them. The sample lists a few hundred thousand clones, roughly nine tenths occurring once. The sequencing sample was made of PBMCs or T cells enriched from blood (not recorded which). The receptors were sampled from a woman between 40 and 50 years old who had been exposed to COVID-19.

V is TRBV5-1 and J is TRBJ1-4, with TRBD1 as a possible D gene (6 bases). The CDR3 contains 16 residues. The V and J ends lost 0 bases and 4 bases respectively, with 13 bases between them. CDR1 and CDR2 (germline): SGHRS, YFSETQ. This chain's CDR3 is CASSLGAGERNEKLFF. CDR3 DNA sequence: TGCGCCAGCAGCTTGGGGGCAGGGGAGCGTAATGAAAAACTGTTTTTT.

This clone was detected only once. This chain connects TRBV3-1 (or the pseudogene TRBV3-2) to TRBJ2-2; 7 nucleotides align to TRBD1. V was pared by 4 bases and J by 7 bases, with 9 bases of the junction left unmatched. The germline V gene encodes CDR1 LGHDT and CDR2 YNNKEL (reference sequence). The CDR3 totals 15 residues. This CDR3 is CASSRQGGYVGELFF. The CDR3 DNA is TGTGCCAGCAGCCGACAGGGCGGGTACGTCGGGGAGCTGTTTTTT.